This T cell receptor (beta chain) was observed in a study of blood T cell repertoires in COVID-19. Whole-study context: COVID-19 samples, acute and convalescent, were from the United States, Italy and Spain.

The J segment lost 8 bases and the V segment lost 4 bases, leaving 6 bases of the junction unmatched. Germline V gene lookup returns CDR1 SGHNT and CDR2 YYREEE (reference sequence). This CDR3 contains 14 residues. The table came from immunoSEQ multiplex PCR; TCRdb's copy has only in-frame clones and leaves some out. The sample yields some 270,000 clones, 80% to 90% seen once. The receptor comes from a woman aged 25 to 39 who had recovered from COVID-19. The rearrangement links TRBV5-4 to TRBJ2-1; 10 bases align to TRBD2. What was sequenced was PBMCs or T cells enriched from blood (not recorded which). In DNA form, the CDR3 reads TGTGCCAGCAGCAGAAGCGGGGGGGGAGATGAGCAGTTCTTC. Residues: CASSRSGGGDEQFF.